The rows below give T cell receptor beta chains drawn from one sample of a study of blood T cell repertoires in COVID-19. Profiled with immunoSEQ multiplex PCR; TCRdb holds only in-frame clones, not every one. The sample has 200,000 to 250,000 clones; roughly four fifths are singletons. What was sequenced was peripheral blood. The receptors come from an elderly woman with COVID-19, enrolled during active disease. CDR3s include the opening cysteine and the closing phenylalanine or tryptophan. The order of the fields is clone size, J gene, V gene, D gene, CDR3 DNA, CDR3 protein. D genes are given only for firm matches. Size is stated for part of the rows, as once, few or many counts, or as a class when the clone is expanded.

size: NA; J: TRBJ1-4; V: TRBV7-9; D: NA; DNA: TGTGCCAGCGCAAGGAGTGATGAAAAACTGTTTTTT; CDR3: CASARSDEKLFF
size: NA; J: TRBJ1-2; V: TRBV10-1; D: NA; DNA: TGCGCCAGCAGTGAGTCGAAACAGGAGAATGGCTACACCTTC; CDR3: CASSESKQENGYTF
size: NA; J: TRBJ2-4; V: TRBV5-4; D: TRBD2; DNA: TGTGCCAGCAGCTTACCGGGGGGGGAGGCCAAAAACATTCAGTACTTC; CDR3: CASSLPGGEAKNIQYF
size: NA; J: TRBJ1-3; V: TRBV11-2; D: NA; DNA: TGTGCCAGCAGCTTAGGCATGTCAGGGGCTGGAAACACCATATATTTT; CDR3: CASSLGMSGAGNTIYF
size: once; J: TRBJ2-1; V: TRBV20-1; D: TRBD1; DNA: TGCAGTGCTAGTGACAGGGGCAATGAGCAGTTCTTC; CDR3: CSASDRGNEQFF
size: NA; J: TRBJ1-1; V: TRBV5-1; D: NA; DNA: TGCGCCAGCAGTAGCCAAGGGGGAGAAACTGAAGCTTTCTTT; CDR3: CASSSQGGETEAFF
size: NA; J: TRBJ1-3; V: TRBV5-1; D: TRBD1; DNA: TGCGCCAGCAGCTCGACTGGGACAGGGGGGTCTGGAAACACCATATATTTT; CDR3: CASSSTGTGGSGNTIYF
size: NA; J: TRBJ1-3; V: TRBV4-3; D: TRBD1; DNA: TGCGCCAGCAGCCAAGGGGGGACAGGCCTTTACTCTGGAAACACCATATATTTT; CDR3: CASSQGGTGLYSGNTIYF
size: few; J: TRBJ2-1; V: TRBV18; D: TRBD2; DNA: TGTGCCAGCTCACCCTTTAGCGGGAGTATGTACAATGAGCAGTTCTTC; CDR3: CASSPFSGSMYNEQFF
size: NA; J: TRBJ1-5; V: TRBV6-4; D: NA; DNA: TGTGCCAGCAGTGAGCGGGAGAATCAGCCCCAGCATTTT; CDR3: CASSERENQPQHF
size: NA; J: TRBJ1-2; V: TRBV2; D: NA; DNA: TGTGCCAGCAGTGAGAACAGAGACAACTATGGCTACACCTTC; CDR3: CASSENRDNYGYTF
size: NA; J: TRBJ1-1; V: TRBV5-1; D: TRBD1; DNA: TGCGCCAGCAGCTTGGTGGGACAGGGGGGCACTGAAGCTTTCTTT; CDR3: CASSLVGQGGTEAFF
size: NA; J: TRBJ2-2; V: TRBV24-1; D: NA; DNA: TGTGCCACCAGTGAGAGGCGAGGGGAGCTGTTTTTT; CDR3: CATSERRGELFF
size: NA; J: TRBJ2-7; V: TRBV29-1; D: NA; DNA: TGCAGCGTTGCAGGGACAACCTACGAGCAGTACTTC; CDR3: CSVAGTTYEQYF
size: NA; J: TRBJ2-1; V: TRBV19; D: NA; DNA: TGTGCCAGTACCCGTGGCCGCTACAATGAGCAGTTCTTC; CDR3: CASTRGRYNEQFF
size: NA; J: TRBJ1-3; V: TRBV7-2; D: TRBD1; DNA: TGTGCCAGCAGCCTGGGGCAGGGGGGTCGAAACACCATATATTTT; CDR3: CASSLGQGGRNTIYF
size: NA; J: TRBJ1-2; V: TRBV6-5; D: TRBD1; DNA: TGTGCGATCGAAACAGGGGGCGCAGGGCTTGGCTACACCTTC; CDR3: CAIETGGAGLGYTF
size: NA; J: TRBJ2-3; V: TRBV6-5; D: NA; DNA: TGTGCCAGCAGTTACACCAGGGGCATGGGTACGCAGTATTTT; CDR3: CASSYTRGMGTQYF
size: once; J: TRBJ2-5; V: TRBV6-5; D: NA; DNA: TGTGCCAGCAGGGCGACGGGCCAAGAGACCCAGTACTTC; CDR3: CASRATGQETQYF
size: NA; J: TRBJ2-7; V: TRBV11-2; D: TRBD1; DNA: TGTGCCAGCAGCCGGGACAGGGGGTACGAGCAGTACTTC; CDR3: CASSRDRGYEQYF
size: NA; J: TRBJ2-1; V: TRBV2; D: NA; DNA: TGTGCCAGCAGTGAAAGAGGGTATAATGAGCAGTTCTTC; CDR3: CASSERGYNEQFF
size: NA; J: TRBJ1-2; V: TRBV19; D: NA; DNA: TGTGCCAGTAGGGAAGAGGGGAGGTATGGCTACACCTTC; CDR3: CASREEGRYGYTF
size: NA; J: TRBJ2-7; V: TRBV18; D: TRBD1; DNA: TGTGCCAGCTCACCACCGGGGACAGGGTACTACGAGCAGTACTTC; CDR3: CASSPPGTGYYEQYF
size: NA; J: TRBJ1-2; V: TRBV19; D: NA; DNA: TGTGCCAGTAGTATCCAGGGGAGTACTAACTATGGCTACACCTTC; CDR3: CASSIQGSTNYGYTF
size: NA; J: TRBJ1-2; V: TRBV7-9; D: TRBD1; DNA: TGTGTCAGCAGCTTACAGGGGACCTATGGCTACACCTTC; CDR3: CVSSLQGTYGYTF
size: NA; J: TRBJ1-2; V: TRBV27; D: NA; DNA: TGTGCCAGCAGTTTACAGGGCCTCAACCAGGGCTATGGCTACACCTTC; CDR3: CASSLQGLNQGYGYTF
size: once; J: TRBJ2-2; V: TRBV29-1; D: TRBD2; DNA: TGCAGCGTTGTATTACTAGCGGGAGGAGTCGGGGAGCTGTTTTTT; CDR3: CSVVLLAGGVGELFF
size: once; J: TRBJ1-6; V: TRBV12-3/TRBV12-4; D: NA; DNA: TGTGCCAGCAGTCCCAATAATTCACCCCTCCACTTT; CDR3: CASSPNNSPLHF
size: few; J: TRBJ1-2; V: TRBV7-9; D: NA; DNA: TGTGCCAGCAGCCAGGGCTATGGCTACACCTTC; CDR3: CASSQGYGYTF
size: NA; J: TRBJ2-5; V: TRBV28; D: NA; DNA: TGTGCCAGCAGTTTGCCAGGGGTACAAGAGACCCAGTACTTC; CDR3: CASSLPGVQETQYF
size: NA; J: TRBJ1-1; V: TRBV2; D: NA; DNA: TGTGCCAGCAGATTGCCCGAGGCTGGGAGGAACACTGAAGCTTTCTTT; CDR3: CASRLPEAGRNTEAFF
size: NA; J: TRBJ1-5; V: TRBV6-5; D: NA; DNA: TGTGCCAGCAGCCGCAGGGCCAATCAGCCCCAGCATTTT; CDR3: CASSRRANQPQHF
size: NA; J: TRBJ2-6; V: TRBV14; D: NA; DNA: TGTGCCAGCAGCCAAGATTGGCGGGGGCCCACGGCTTTC; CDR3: CASSQDWRGPTAF
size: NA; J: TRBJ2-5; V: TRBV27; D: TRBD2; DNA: TGTGCCAGCAGTTTAAGGGGTCGAGCGGGAGGGCCTGGGGAGACCCAGTACTTC; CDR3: CASSLRGRAGGPGETQYF
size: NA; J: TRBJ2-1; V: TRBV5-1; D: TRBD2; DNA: TGCGCCAGCAGCTTGGGGTCTAGCGGGGGGTACAATGAGCAGTTCTTC; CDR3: CASSLGSSGGYNEQFF
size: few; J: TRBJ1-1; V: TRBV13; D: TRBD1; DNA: TGTGCCAGCAGCCCCCGCTACCCGGACAGGGGGCAAGGGAACACTGAAGCTTTCTTT; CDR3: CASSPRYPDRGQGNTEAFF
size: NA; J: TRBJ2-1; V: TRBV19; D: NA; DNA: TGTGCCAGTAATCCTCCCGGGACTCCTTTGAATGAGCAGTTCTTC; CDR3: CASNPPGTPLNEQFF
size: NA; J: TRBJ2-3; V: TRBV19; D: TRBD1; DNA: TGTGCCAGTAGTTCGGGAACAGGGGCAGATACGCAGTATTTT; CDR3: CASSSGTGADTQYF
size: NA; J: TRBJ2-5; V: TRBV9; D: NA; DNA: TGTGCCAGCAGCACCGCCGTGGGGGCGCTTGGGGTTGAGACCCAGTACTTC; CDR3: CASSTAVGALGVETQYF
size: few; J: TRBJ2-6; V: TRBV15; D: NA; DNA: TGTGCCACCAGCAGAGATCCCACAGGGGCCAACGTCCTGACTTTC; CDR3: CATSRDPTGANVLTF
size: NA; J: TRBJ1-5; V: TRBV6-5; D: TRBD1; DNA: TGTGCCAGCAGTATCGGACAGGGCGTCCAGCCCCAGCATTTT; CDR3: CASSIGQGVQPQHF